These 18 T cell receptor beta chains originate from one sample sequenced in a study of blood T cell repertoires in COVID-19. The data were produced by immunoSEQ multiplex PCR, yet TCRdb's version contains in-frame clones alone and is incomplete. The sample shows almost 100,000 clones, approximately 86% of them seen only once. Sequenced material: peripheral blood. The receptors shown here come from a man in his fifties with acute or convalescent COVID-19.

This chain uses TRBV29-1 with TRBJ1-6; D may be TRBD1 (6 bases). The CDR3 covers 12 residues. Germline assignment: CDR1 SQVTM and CDR2 ANQGSEA. The germline V and J ends were trimmed by 4 bases and 7 bases, with 8 bases remaining between them. The CDR3 loop reads CSVGTANSPLHF. The CDR3 coding sequence is TGCAGCGTTGGGACAGCGAATTCACCCCTCCACTTT.

This rearrangement joins TRBV29-1 to TRBJ1-1; no firm D call. From germline, CDR1 is SQVTM and CDR2 ANQGSEA. The CDR3 spans 11 residues. Trimming pared 2 bases from V and 1 base from J, leaving 2 bases between. The CDR3 spells CSVEQNTEAFF. CDR3 bases: TGCAGCGTTGAACAGAACACTGAAGCTTTCTTT.

This sequence joins TRBV12-5 and TRBJ2-7; 12 bases match TRBD2. The CDR3 is 18 residues long. Germline V gene sequence: CDR1 LGHNT, CDR2 FRNRAP. The V and J ends lost 4 bases and 0 bases, in that order; junction bases with no gene match: 10. The CDR3 nucleotides read TGTGCTAGTGGTTACCGGCCCCTAGCGGGAGGGAGCTCCTACGAGCAGTACTTC. It specifies CASGYRPLAGGSSYEQYF.

CDR3 sequence reads: CASSIRERGTGDYNEQFF. CDR3 bases: TGTGCCAGCAGCATCCGCGAGCGTGGGACAGGCGACTACAATGAGCAGTTCTTC. The chain has TRBV21-1 and TRBJ2-1; whether TRBD1, the table's D call, matches the DNA was not checked. TRBV21-1 is described as a pseudogene. The CDR3 has 18 residues.

The rearrangement uses TRBV14 and TRBJ2-3, with TRBD2 as a possible D gene (5 bases). This CDR3 is built from 13 residues. Germline loops: CDR1 SGHDN, CDR2 FVKESK. Trimming left V 5 bases short and J 6 bases short, with 12 bases between. The CDR3 region has the DNA TGTGCCAGCAGCGCTGGAGGAACGGATACGCAGTATTTT. Its translation is CASSAGGTDTQYF.

This chain connects TRBV5-4 to TRBJ1-2; the D gene is possibly TRBD1 (5 bases). This CDR3 contains 13 residues. Trimming pared 4 bases from V and 3 bases from J, leaving 10 bases between. Germline V gene data show CDR1 as SGHNT and CDR2 as YYREEE (reference sequence). The CDR3 spells CASSGTDDYGYTF. The CDR3 region has the DNA TGTGCCAGCAGCGGGACTGACGACTATGGCTACACCTTC.

This clone was detected only a few times. V gene TRBV12-3 or TRBV12-4 combines with J gene TRBJ1-1; no reliable D call. V was shortened by 0 bases and J by 4 bases, with 6 bases between the two germline ends. This CDR3 has 13 amino acids. The CDR3 is CASSLAASTEAFF. DNA for the CDR3: TGTGCCAGCAGTTTAGCTGCCAGCACTGAAGCTTTCTTT.

The chain has TRBV3-1 (or the pseudogene TRBV3-2) and TRBJ1-2, with D possibly being TRBD1 (5 bases). The germline gives CDR1 LGHDT, CDR2 YNNKEL (reference sequence). This CDR3 has 14 residues. V was clipped by 4 bases and J by 7 bases, with 16 bases between them. Written as DNA, the CDR3 is TGTGCCAGCAGCCCTAGACGGGGGATGTTTGGCTACACCTTC. This translates into CASSPRRGMFGYTF.

The CDR3 DNA follows: TGTGCCAGCAGCCAGGAGACTAGCCGGAGGTCGGATACGCAGTATTTT. Translation gives CASSQETSRRSDTQYF. The rearrangement links TRBV4-2 to TRBJ2-3; TRBD2 agrees at 7 bases. Germline V gives CDR1 LGHNA, CDR2 YNFKEQ. The CDR3 has 16 amino acids. The junction had 12 bases not matched to a gene; V was cut back by 3 bases and J by 6 bases.

This rearrangement joins TRBV7-6 to TRBJ2-3; 13 bases are a match to TRBD2. Per the germline V gene, CDR1 is SGHVS and CDR2 is FNYEAQ. The junction had 11 bases not matched to a gene; V was cut back by 1 base and J by 4 bases. This CDR3 has 19 amino acids. In nucleotides, the CDR3 is TGTGCCAGCAGCTTAGACGCCGGAGGGACTAGCGGGATAGCAGATACGCAGTATTTT. This encodes CASSLDAGGTSGIADTQYF.

This chain uses TRBV21-1 with TRBJ1-4. TRBV21-1 is a documented pseudogene. The CDR3 runs to 16 residues. CDR3 nucleotides: TGTGCCAGCAGCAATAGGCGTAACGGGTTACGGGAAAAACTGTTTTTT. Amino acid sequence: CASSNRRNGLREKLFF.

This chain connects TRBV19 to TRBJ1-5; D possibly corresponds to TRBD1 (6 bases). This CDR3 has 16 residues. CDR1 and CDR2 from the germline V gene are LNHDA and SQIVND (reference sequence). Trimming stripped 8 bases from V and 0 bases from J, with 17 bases between. The CDR3 sequence is CASRPTTGHSNQPQHF. The CDR3 coding sequence is TGTGCCAGTCGCCCTACGACAGGTCATAGCAATCAGCCCCAGCATTTT.

The chain employs TRBV19 and TRBJ1-1; the match to TRBD1 covers 7 bases. This CDR3 has 14 residues. Germline-derived CDR1 and CDR2 are LNHDA and SQIVND (reference sequence). Losses at the gene ends were 6 bases for V and 5 bases for J; bases not matched to a gene: 9. CDR3 bases: TGTGCCAGTAGCACACAGGGGACAAGGACTGAAGCTTTCTTT. Translation gives CASSTQGTRTEAFF.

J is TRBJ2-3 and V is TRBV7-9; D may be TRBD2 (6 bases). Per the germline V gene, CDR1 is SEHNR and CDR2 is FQNEAQ (reference sequence). The ends were cut back, 2 bases at V and 3 bases at J, with 15 bases in the middle. This CDR3 is built from 16 residues. This CDR3 is CASSLNLGLLTDTQYF. The DNA of the CDR3 is TGTGCCAGCAGCTTAAATCTGGGACTTCTAACAGATACGCAGTATTTT.

The rearrangement joins TRBV7-2 to TRBJ1-1, with D possibly matching TRBD1 (6 bases). This CDR3 spans 14 amino acids. Trimming removed 7 bases at V and 1 base at J, with 13 bases between. CDR1 is SGHTA and CDR2 is FQGNSA in the germline V gene. The CDR3, as DNA: TGTGCCAGCACTATACAGGGTACGAACACTGAAGCTTTCTTT. Translating it yields CASTIQGTNTEAFF.

V usage is TRBV3-1 (or the pseudogene TRBV3-2) and J usage is TRBJ1-5; 7 bases agree with TRBD1. V lost 2 bases to trimming and J lost 3 bases; unmatched junction nucleotides: 4. The CDR3 spans 15 residues. Germline-derived CDR1 and CDR2 are LGHDT and YNNKEL (reference sequence). The CDR3 DNA sequence: TGTGCCAGCAGCCAACAGGGGGGAACCAATCAGCCCCAGCATTTT. Translating gives CASSQQGGTNQPQHF.

This chain connects TRBV9 to TRBJ1-4, with D unresolved. This CDR3 contains 15 residues. Looked up from germline, CDR1 is SGDLS and CDR2 is YYNGEE. V lost 0 bases and J 5 bases, leaving 11 bases between the germline ends. The CDR3 DNA sequence: TGTGCCAGCAGCGTAGCGGTACAGTCAAATGAAAAACTGTTTTTT. Protein product: CASSVAVQSNEKLFF.

Only one count was recorded for this clone. The chain is built from TRBV4-1 and TRBJ2-1, with 7 positions matching TRBD2. Germline assignment: CDR1 MGHRA and CDR2 YSYEKL. V lost 2 bases, J lost 7 bases, and 8 bases stayed unmatched. This CDR3 contains 15 residues. The CDR3 bases are TGCGCCAGCAGCCAAATCCGGGACTACCTTAATGAGCAGTTCTTC. It encodes CASSQIRDYLNEQFF.